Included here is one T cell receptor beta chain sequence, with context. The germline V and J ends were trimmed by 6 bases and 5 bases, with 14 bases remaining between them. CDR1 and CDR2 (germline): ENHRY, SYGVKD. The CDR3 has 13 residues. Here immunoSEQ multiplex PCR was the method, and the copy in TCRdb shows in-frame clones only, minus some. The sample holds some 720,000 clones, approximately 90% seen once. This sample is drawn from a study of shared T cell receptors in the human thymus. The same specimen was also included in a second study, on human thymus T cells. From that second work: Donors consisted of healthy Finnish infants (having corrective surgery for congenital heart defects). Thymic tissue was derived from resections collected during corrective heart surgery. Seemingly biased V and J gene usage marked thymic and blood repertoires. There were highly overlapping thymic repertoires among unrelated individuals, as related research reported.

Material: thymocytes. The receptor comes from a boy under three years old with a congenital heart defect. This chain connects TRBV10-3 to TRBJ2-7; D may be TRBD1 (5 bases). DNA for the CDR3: TGTGCCATCAGGTCAGGGTTTCTCGACGAGCAGTACTTC. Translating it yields CAIRSGFLDEQYF.